One and the same sample provided the 6 T cell receptor beta chains below, sequenced in a study of technical replicates of blood from several donors. Clones were sequenced by immunoSEQ multiplex PCR, and TCRdb holds only the in-frame ones, with some missing. The data contain approximately 82,000 clones, 91% of them seen just once; the ten biggest clones take up 0.3% to 0.45%. Sequencing used T cells isolated from PBMCs. The receptors shown here come from a human donor in good health. Some clones in this sample may be carry-over from other donors' samples.

The gene calls are TRBV5-1 and TRBJ2-1; D may be TRBD2 (5 bases). Trimming left V 0 bases short and J 3 bases short, with 7 bases between. CDR1 is SGHRS, CDR2 YFSETQ, per germline. This CDR3 is built from 14 residues. As DNA, the CDR3 is TGCGCCAGCAGCTTGGACGGACTCTACAATGAGCAGTTCTTC. It codes for CASSLDGLYNEQFF. The variable domain in full, completed from reference TRBV5-1 and TRBJ2-1, reads KAGVTQTPRYLIKTRGQQVTLSCSPISGHRSVSWYQQTPGQGLQFLFEYFSETQRNKGNFPGRFSGRQFSNSRSEMNVSTLELGDSALYLCASSLDGLYNEQFFGPGTRLTVL.

V usage is TRBV10-3 and J usage is TRBJ2-5, with TRBD1 identical over 9 bases. J gave up 0 bases and V 6 bases, and 2 bases lay outside the gene matches. CDR3 length equals 14 residues. Germline V gives CDR1 ENHRY, CDR2 SYGVKD. CDR3 loop: CAIRDRGYQETQYF. The CDR3, as DNA: TGTGCCATCAGGGACAGGGGATACCAAGAGACCCAGTACTTC.

This chain uses TRBV5-1 with TRBJ2-5; possible D gene TRBD2, 5 bases. Trimming shortened V by 5 bases and J by 0 bases, and 11 bases separated the two germline ends. Germline V gene lookup returns CDR1 SGHRS and CDR2 YFSETQ. The CDR3 totals 14 residues. The CDR3 spells CASRISGYQETQYF. The CDR3 bases are TGCGCCAGCAGGATCAGCGGATACCAAGAGACCCAGTACTTC.

The genes are TRBV19 and TRBJ2-7; D perhaps matches TRBD2 (6 bases). The germline CDR1 and CDR2 sequences are LNHDA and SQIVND (reference sequence). Trimming removed 2 bases from V and 7 bases from J, with 18 bases in between. This CDR3 region has 15 residues. The CDR3 is CASSISPEGFGEQYF. The DNA for the CDR3 is TGTGCCAGTAGTATATCCCCGGAGGGGTTTGGGGAGCAGTACTTC.

The genes are TRBV27 and TRBJ1-4; D remains ambiguous. Germline V CDR1 and CDR2: MNHEY, SMNVEV (reference sequence). V lost 5 bases, J lost 4 bases, and 11 bases lay in between. The CDR3 consists of 14 residues. The CDR3 spells CASSPTALNEKLFF. CDR3 nucleotide sequence: TGTGCCAGCAGTCCTACAGCTCTTAATGAAAAACTGTTTTTT.

CDR3 protein: CASSVVPSGILNEQFF. For the CDR3, the DNA is TGTGCCAGCAGCGTAGTTCCTAGCGGGATTCTCAATGAGCAGTTCTTC. The V and J genes are TRBV9 and TRBJ2-1; 9 bases are shared with TRBD2. Germline-derived CDR1 and CDR2 are SGDLS and YYNGEE. The CDR3 spans 16 residues. Losses at the gene ends were 0 bases for V and 6 bases for J; bases not matched to a gene: 7.